These 8 T cell receptor beta chains were all obtained from the same sample, sequenced in a study of cytomegalovirus exposure and HLA in healthy donors (TCRdb year 2017). The library was obtained by the immunoSEQ multiplex PCR assay. A mixture of 60 forward primers for TCR Vbeta segments and 13 reverse primers for TCR Jbeta segments was used in the multiplex PCR. Here the immuneACCESS table is served through TCRdb, limited to in-frame sequences with V and J called. Missing clones are a known gap in these copies; in checked studies unresolved V genes cover under half, and the rest lacks a known reason. The sample profile shows 150,000 to 200,000 clones; 70% to 80% of them were found once. Approximately 1.5% of the sample lies in the top ten. Sequenced input: PBMCs. The receptors derive from a man aged 35-49 years in good health and CMV-seronegative.

This chain connects TRBV5-1 to TRBJ1-1; possibly TRBD1 for D (5 bases). Per the germline V gene, CDR1 is SGHRS and CDR2 is YFSETQ. The CDR3 has 14 amino acids. With 0 bases removed from V and 1 base from J, the gap between germline ends came to 7 bases. Here the CDR3 DNA reads TGCGCCAGCAGCTTGGGACAGCCGAACACTGAAGCTTTCTTT. This gives the protein CASSLGQPNTEAFF. The entire variable domain, with the rest obtained from reference TRBV5-1 and TRBJ1-1, is as follows: KAGVTQTPRYLIKTRGQQVTLSCSPISGHRSVSWYQQTPGQGLQFLFEYFSETQRNKGNFPGRFSGRQFSNSRSEMNVSTLELGDSALYLCASSLGQPNTEAFFGQGTRLTVV.

V and J are TRBV6-5 and TRBJ2-7; weak D call: TRBD1 (5 bases). The CDR3 consists of 13 residues. Germline assignment: CDR1 MNHEY and CDR2 SVGAGI. V lost 1 base, J lost 3 bases, and 7 bases lay in between. The CDR3 protein is CASSYWTNYEQYF. The CDR3 DNA reads as TGTGCCAGCAGTTACTGGACAAACTACGAGCAGTACTTC.

CDR3 residues: CASSLQAGQSGNTIYF. CDR3 in DNA: TGTGCCAGCAGCTTACAGGCAGGGCAATCTGGAAACACCATATATTTT. The chain couples TRBV7-9 to TRBJ1-3; tentatively, D is TRBD1 (5 bases). Germline CDR1 and CDR2: SEHNR and FQNEAQ (reference sequence). The ends were cut back, 2 bases at V and 1 base at J, with 12 bases in the middle. The CDR3 consists of 16 residues.

This clone showed up just once. V is TRBV6-6 and J is TRBJ2-1, with a tentative D call TRBD1 (6 bases). Germline values: CDR1 MNHNY, CDR2 SVGAGI (reference sequence). The V end lost 8 bases, the J end lost 6 bases, and 17 bases lay between the germline ends. The CDR3 contains 14 residues. The CDR3 nucleotides read TGTGCCAGCCGCCTACAGGGACCAGGCAATGAGCAGTTCTTC. Protein product: CASRLQGPGNEQFF.

This clone has more than one count but fewer than ten. V and J are TRBV30 and TRBJ1-2; D is uncertain. The CDR3 is made up of 13 amino acids. Per germline, CDR1 GTSNPN and CDR2 SVGIG (reference sequence). The V end was cut by 3 bases, the J end by 7 bases, with 15 bases between. The CDR3: CAWRAPNGSGYTF. The CDR3 DNA follows: TGTGCCTGGAGGGCCCCCAATGGGAGTGGCTACACCTTC.

For this clone: A junction end diverges from the germline sequence, so it may reflect a read error. This rearrangement joins TRBV7-9 to TRBJ2-3; 10 bases agree with TRBD2. Germline assignment: CDR1 SEHNR and CDR2 FQNEAQ (reference sequence). There are 18 residues in the CDR3. In nucleotides, the CDR3 is TGTTCCAGCAGCTTAGGGGCTAGCGGGAGACGAAGCACAGATACGCAGTATTTT. It specifies CSSSLGASGRRSTDTQYF.

The chain employs TRBV28 and TRBJ2-7, with TRBD2 matching 7 bases. CDR1 and CDR2 (germline): MDHEN, SYDVKM. The CDR3 is made up of 15 amino acids. Germline trimming cut 2 bases from V and 3 bases from J; bases unmatched to any gene: 7. CDR3 sequence: CASSLREGSFYEQYF. Written as DNA, the CDR3 is TGTGCCAGCAGTTTAAGGGAGGGGAGTTTCTACGAGCAGTACTTC.

The chain combines TRBV5-1 with TRBJ1-1; no reliable D call. Germline V CDR1 and CDR2: SGHRS, YFSETQ. V gave up 0 bases and J gave up 5 bases, with 14 bases separating them. The CDR3 has 15 residues. Here the CDR3 reads CASSLDASRRTEAFF. As DNA, the CDR3 is TGCGCCAGCAGCTTGGATGCCTCCCGGAGGACTGAAGCTTTCTTT.